One and the same sample provided the 10 T cell receptor beta chains below, sequenced in a study of T cell responses to AZD1222 COVID-19 vaccine (dated by TCRdb to the early 2020s). Library preparation was by the immunoSEQ multiplex PCR assay. TCRdb took over this immuneACCESS table, retaining in-frame rearrangements with V and J assigned. Such tables are incomplete; in checked studies, under half of the missing clones stem from an unresolved V gene, and the remainder is unexplained. For this sample the table gives some 80,000 clones, of which around three quarters were detected only once. 25% to 30% of the sample is taken by the ten largest. What this sample's time point label stands for: about 28 days (+/-7) after the second vaccine dose. This sample's treatment or condition label indicates: meningococcal conjugate vaccine given as trial control. The starting material was peripheral blood, obtained 28 days after the second dose of the MenACWY control vaccine. All receptors come from an adult who received the MenACWY meningococcal vaccine as a control.

This clone came up once. V and J are TRBV6-1 and TRBJ1-5; TRBD1 might be the D (6 bases). CDR3 length: 13 amino acids. Trimming left V 8 bases short and J 3 bases short, with 11 bases between. Germline loops: CDR1 MNHNS, CDR2 SASEGT. CDR3 sequence reads: CASVAGANQPQHF. The DNA of the CDR3 is TGTGCCAGCGTTGCAGGGGCCAATCAGCCCCAGCATTTT.

This clone was counted between two and nine times. The chain combines TRBV5-4 with TRBJ2-2; no firm D call. The CDR3 runs 16 residues. V shed 4 bases and J shed 4 bases, with 17 bases lying between them. The germline V gene has CDR1 SGHNT and CDR2 YYREEE (reference sequence). The CDR3 region has the DNA TGTGCCAGCAGCCCTGGAGTGGGAACCGGCACCGGGGAGCTGTTTTTT. It encodes CASSPGVGTGTGELFF.

The CDR3 protein is CASSYPGGDGYTF. CDR3 sequence (DNA): TGTGCCAGCAGTTACCCAGGGGGTGATGGCTACACCTTC. V is TRBV6-5 and J is TRBJ1-2; 7 bases line up with TRBD1. The CDR3 has 13 residues. Per germline, CDR1 MNHEY and CDR2 SVGAGI. J gave up 6 bases and V 2 bases, and 3 bases lay outside the gene matches.

The V gene is TRBV19, the J gene TRBJ1-1; TRBD1 aligns across 7 bases. Germline V gives CDR1 LNHDA, CDR2 SQIVND (reference sequence). This CDR3 region has 15 residues. With 2 bases clipped from V and 7 bases from J, the junction kept 10 bases outside the gene matches. CDR3 DNA sequence: TGTGCCAGTAGTATATCCGGTGACAGGGTCGTTGAAGCTTTCTTT. Translating gives CASSISGDRVVEAFF.

The CDR3 coding sequence is TGTGCCAGCAGCTTGTGGGGGATTAGCAATCAGCCCCAGCATTTT. This translates into CASSLWGISNQPQHF. The V and J genes are TRBV5-6 and TRBJ1-5; the D gene is possibly TRBD1 (5 bases). Per the germline V gene, CDR1 is SGHDT and CDR2 is YYEEEE. This CDR3 has 15 residues. V lost 1 base and J 0 bases, leaving 8 bases between the germline ends.

The chain combines TRBV6-5 with TRBJ2-3; D not resolved. Germline lookup yields CDR1 MNHEY and CDR2 SVGAGI. Trimming removed 6 bases at V and 2 bases at J, with 9 bases between. This CDR3 is 13 amino acids long. The CDR3 protein is CASSLTFTDTQYF. Here the CDR3 DNA reads TGTGCCAGCAGCCTTACTTTCACAGATACGCAGTATTTT.

This chain links TRBV18 with TRBJ1-6; D is ambiguous. Between the trimmed V and J ends, which lost 3 bases and 7 bases, there was a span of 7 bases. Per germline, CDR1 KGHSH and CDR2 LQKENI. CDR3 length: 13 residues. In nucleotides, the CDR3 is TGTGCCAGCTCACCCGAAGCAAATTCACCCCTCCACTTT. Protein: CASSPEANSPLHF.

The chain employs TRBV7-8 and TRBJ2-3; the match to TRBD2 covers 13 bases. Germline assignment: CDR1 SGHVS and CDR2 FQNEAQ. J was trimmed by 2 bases and V by 6 bases; bases with no gene match: 11. The CDR3 consists of 18 residues. CDR3 DNA sequence: TGTGCCAGCAGTCGGGCGGGACTAGCGGGGACCTTCACAGATACGCAGTATTTT. Protein: CASSRAGLAGTFTDTQYF.

The chain links TRBV28 to TRBJ1-1; 8 nucleotides agree with TRBD1. The length of the CDR3 is 13 residues. The germline V gene has CDR1 MDHEN and CDR2 SYDVKM. With V trimmed by 8 bases and J by 0 bases, 2 bases remained unmatched. In DNA, the CDR3 is TGTGCCAGCGGACAGGGCGTGAACACTGAAGCTTTCTTT. Translating gives CASGQGVNTEAFF.

V and J are TRBV6-1 and TRBJ1-6; no clear D. Trimming removed 0 bases at V and 0 bases at J, with 6 bases between. The CDR3 totals 16 residues. The germline V gene has CDR1 MNHNS and CDR2 SASEGT. CDR3 in amino acids: CASSEAVNSYNSPLHF. CDR3 sequence (DNA): TGTGCCAGCAGTGAAGCGGTGAACTCCTATAATTCACCCCTCCACTTT.